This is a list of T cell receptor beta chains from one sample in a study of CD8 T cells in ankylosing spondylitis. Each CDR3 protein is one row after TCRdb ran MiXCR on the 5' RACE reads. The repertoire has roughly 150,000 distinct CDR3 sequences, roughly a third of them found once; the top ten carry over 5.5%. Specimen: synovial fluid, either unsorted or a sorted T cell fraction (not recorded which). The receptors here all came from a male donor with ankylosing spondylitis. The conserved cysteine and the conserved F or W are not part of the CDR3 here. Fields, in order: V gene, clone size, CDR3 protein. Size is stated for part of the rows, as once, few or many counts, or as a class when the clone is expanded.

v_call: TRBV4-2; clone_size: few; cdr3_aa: ASSQVLSLAVESYEQY
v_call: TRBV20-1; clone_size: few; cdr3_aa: SVSGQKNTEAF
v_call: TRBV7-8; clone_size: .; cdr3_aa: ASSHDRGYEQY
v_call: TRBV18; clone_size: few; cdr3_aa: ASSPYRDYEQY
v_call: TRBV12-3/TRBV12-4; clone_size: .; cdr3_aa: ASSRGGGLADWNEQF
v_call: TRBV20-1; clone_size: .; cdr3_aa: SASRTMADTQY
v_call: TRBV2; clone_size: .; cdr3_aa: ASSQLAGVPDTQY
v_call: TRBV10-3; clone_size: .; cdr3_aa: AIRDSYLAGIHNEQF
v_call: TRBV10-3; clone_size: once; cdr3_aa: AISEDLGTGAFLEQF
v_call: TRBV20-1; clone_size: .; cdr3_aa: KTGTGDDYGYT
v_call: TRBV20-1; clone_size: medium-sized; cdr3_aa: SAKRSSEPGQPQH
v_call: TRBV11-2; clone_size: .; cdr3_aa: ASSRSNVKMTGSGNTIY
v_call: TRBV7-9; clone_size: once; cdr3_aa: ASSSRSEQF
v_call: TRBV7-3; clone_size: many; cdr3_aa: ASSLSSLSTQY
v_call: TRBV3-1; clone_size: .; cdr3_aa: ASSLSGLGYT
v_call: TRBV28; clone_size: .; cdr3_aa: ASSPPGTENTEAF
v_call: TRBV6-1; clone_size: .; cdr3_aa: ASSRLVGTGNEQF
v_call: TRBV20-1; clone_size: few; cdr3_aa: SAGQVKTEAF
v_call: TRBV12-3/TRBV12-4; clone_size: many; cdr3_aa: ASSLSSGGYSYEQY
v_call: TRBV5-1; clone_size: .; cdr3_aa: ASSLEIGGYSYEQY
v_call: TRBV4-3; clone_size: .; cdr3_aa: ASSQDFPLYGADTQY
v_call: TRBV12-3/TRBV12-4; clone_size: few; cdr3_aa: ASGRDYSTDTQY
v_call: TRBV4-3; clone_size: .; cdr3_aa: ASSQDPYLTSYNEQF
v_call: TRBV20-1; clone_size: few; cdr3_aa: SARGGMETQY
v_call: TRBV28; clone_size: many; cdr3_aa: ASSSSAGPNYGYT
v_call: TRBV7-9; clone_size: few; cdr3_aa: ASSFGQGYNEQF
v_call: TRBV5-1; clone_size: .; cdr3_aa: ASSTGVPNEQF
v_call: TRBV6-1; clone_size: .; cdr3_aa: ASSEPGRNTEAF
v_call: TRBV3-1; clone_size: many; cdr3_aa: ASSQDSFYGYT
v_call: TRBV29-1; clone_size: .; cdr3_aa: SVRGTGTSTGELF
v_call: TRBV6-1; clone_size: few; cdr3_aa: ASIRGGGNTEAF
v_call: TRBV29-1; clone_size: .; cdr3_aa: SVGNYGYGYT
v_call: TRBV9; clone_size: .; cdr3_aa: ASSPPGEQF
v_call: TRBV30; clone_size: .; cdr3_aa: AWSKELNQPQH
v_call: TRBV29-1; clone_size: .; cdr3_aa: SVRPGTNYGYT
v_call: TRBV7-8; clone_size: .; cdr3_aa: ASSYLTGLAGELGYNEQF
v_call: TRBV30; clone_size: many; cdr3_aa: AWSGQGAGGNYGYT
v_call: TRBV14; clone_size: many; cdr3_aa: ASSPLQPGANTEAF
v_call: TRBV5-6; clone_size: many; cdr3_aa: ASSSLKRRVQETQY
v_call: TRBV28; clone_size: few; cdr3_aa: ASSGGRRGNQPQH
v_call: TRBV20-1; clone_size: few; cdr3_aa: SALSGRATDTQY
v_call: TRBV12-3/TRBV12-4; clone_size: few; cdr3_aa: ASRVGWTDTQY
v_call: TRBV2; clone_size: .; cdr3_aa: ASSGKDRNQPQH
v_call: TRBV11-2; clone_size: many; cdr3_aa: ASSLVSGTEKETQY
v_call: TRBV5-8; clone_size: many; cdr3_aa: ASSLWTETNEKLF
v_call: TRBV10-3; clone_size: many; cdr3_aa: AISSDRNYGYT
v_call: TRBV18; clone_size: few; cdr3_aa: ASSQVRDRSYEQY
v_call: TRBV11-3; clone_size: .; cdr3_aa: ASSSTGTSDEKLF
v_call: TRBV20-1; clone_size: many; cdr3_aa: SATAGTSGYEQY
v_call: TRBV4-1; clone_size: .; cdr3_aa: ASSQGGGGVETQY
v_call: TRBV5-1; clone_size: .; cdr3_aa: ASSSAGTGGYGDTEAF
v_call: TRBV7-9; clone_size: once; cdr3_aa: ASSSLGTGELF
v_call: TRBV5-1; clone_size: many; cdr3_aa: ASSLEGGTPQETQY
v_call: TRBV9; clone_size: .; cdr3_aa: ASSGVERSINEQF
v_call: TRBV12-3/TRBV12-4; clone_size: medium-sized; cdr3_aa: ASRRGDHEKLF
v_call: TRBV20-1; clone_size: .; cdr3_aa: SASRTKQF
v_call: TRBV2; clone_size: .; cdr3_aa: ASSEVAGGRSGEKLF
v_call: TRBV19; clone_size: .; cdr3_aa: ASSIGGQADNEQY
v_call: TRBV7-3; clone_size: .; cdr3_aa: ASSPGQYSQGTQY
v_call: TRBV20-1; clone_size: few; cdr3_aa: SANLRDRSLVDTQY